This T cell receptor beta chain comes out of a study of neurological immune-mediated disorders. General study findings and limits: When the repertoires were grouped phylogenetically, those of 18 of the 34 multiple sclerosis patients came together in a single cluster of related CDR3 sequences, which points to a possible repertoire-level signature.

PBMCs stored at -80 C, 2 million in total, were the source of the unsorted libraries. Per germline, CDR1 SGHRS and CDR2 YFSETQ. The V end was cut by 0 bases, the J end by 0 bases, with 3 bases between. The CDR3 runs to 14 residues. In its sample, this clonotype was seen many times. The antigen remains undetermined. In TCRdb, the 5' RACE reads were re-called with MiXCR into one record per CDR3 protein. The sample lists tens of thousands of distinct CDR3 sequences; around 3.5% were seen once. The sample consisted of PBMCs. The chain couples TRBV5-1 to TRBJ1-4; D call uncertain. This sequence was found in a woman in her 50s with multiple sclerosis. The CDR3 spells CASSLGATNEKLFF. DNA for the CDR3: TGCGCCAGCAGCTTGGGAGCAACTAATGAAAAACTGTTTTTT.